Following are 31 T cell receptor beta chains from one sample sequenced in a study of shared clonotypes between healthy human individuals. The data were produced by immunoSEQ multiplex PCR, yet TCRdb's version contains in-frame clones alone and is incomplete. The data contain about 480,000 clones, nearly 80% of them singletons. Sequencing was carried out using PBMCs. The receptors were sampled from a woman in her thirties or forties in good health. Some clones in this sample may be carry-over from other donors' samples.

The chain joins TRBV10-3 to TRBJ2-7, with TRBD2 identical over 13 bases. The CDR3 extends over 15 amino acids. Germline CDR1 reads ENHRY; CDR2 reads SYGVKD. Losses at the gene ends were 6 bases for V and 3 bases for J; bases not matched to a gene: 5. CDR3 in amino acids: CAIRPGTSGNYEQYF. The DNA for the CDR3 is TGTGCCATCAGACCTGGGACTAGCGGGAACTACGAGCAGTACTTC.

The CDR3 loop reads CASRLLTNTGELFF. In nucleotides, the CDR3 is TGTGCCAGCAGGCTACTAACAAACACCGGGGAGCTGTTTTTT. The chain has TRBV7-3 and TRBJ2-2; D is ambiguous. Germline V gene sequence: CDR1 SGHTA, CDR2 FQGTGA. The length of the CDR3 is 14 residues. The ends were cut back, 6 bases at V and 2 bases at J, with 10 bases in the middle.

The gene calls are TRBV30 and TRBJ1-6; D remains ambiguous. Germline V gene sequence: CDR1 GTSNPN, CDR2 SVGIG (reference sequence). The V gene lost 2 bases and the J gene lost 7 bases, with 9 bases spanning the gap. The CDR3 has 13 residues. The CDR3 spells CAWSTEENSPLHF. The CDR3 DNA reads TGTGCCTGGAGTACCGAAGAAAATTCACCCCTCCACTTT. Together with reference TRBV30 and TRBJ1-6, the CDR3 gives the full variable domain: SQTIHQWPATLVQPVGSPLSLECTVEGTSNPNLYWYRQAAGRGLQLLFYSVGIGQISSEVPQNLSASRPQDRQFILSSKKLLLSDSGFYLCAWSTEENSPLHFGNGTRLTVT.

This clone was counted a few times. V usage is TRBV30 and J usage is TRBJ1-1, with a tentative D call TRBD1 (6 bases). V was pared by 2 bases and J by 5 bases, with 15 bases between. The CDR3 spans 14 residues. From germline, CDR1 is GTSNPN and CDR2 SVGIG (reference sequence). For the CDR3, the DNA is TGTGCCTGGAGTATAGACAGGAGGGAAACTGAAGCTTTCTTT. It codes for CAWSIDRRETEAFF. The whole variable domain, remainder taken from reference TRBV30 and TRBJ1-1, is SQTIHQWPATLVQPVGSPLSLECTVEGTSNPNLYWYRQAAGRGLQLLFYSVGIGQISSEVPQNLSASRPQDRQFILSSKKLLLSDSGFYLCAWSIDRRETEAFFGQGTRLTVV.

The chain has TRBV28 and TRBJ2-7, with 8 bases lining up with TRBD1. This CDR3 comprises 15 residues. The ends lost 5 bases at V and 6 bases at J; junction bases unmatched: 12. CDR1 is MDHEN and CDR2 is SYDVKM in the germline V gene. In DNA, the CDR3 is TGTGCCAGCAGTCCTAGCCCGGACAGGGCCCCCGAGCAGTACTTC. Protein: CASSPSPDRAPEQYF.

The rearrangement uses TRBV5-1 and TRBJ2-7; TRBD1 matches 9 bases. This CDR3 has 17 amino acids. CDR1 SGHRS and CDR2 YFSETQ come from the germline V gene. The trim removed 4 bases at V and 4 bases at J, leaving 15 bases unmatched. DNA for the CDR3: TGCGCCAGCAGCAAGGGACAGGGCCCCAACCTTCTTTACGAGCAGTACTTC. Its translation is CASSKGQGPNLLYEQYF.

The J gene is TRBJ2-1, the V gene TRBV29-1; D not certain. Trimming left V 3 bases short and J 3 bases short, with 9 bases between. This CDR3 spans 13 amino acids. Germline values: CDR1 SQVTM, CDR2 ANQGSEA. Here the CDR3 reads CSVEGGFYNEQFF. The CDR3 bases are TGCAGCGTTGAGGGCGGTTTCTACAATGAGCAGTTCTTC.

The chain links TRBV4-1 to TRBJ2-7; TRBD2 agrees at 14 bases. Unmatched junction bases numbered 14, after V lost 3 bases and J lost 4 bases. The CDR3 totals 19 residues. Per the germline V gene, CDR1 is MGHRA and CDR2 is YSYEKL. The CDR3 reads CASSHKYGGLAGVEYEQYF. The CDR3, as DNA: TGCGCCAGCAGCCATAAGTACGGGGGACTAGCGGGAGTAGAGTACGAGCAGTACTTC.

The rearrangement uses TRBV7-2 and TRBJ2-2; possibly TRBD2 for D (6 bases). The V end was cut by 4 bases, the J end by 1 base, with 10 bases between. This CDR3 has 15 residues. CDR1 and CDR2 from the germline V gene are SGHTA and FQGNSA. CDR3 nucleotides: TGTGCCAGCAGCTCGCTGGGGGGGAACACCGGGGAGCTGTTTTTT. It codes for CASSSLGGNTGELFF.

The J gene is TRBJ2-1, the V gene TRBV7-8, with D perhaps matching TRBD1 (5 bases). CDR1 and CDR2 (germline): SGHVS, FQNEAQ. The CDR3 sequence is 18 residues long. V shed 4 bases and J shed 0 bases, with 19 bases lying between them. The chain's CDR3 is CASSSRALGLRSYNEQFF. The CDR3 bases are TGTGCCAGCAGCTCCAGGGCTTTGGGGCTCCGCTCCTACAATGAGCAGTTCTTC. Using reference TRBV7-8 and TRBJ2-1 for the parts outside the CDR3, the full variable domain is GAGVSQSPRYKVAKRGQDVALRCDPISGHVSLFWYQQALGQGPEFLTYFQNEAQLDKSGLPSDRFFAERPEGSVSTLKIQRTQQEDSAVYLCASSSRALGLRSYNEQFFGPGTRLTVL.

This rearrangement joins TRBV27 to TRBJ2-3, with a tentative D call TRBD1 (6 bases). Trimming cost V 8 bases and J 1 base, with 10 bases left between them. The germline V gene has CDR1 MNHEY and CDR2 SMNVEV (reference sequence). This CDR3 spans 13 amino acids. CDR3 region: CASRDTGTDTQYF. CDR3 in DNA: TGTGCCAGCCGGGACACCGGCACAGATACGCAGTATTTT.

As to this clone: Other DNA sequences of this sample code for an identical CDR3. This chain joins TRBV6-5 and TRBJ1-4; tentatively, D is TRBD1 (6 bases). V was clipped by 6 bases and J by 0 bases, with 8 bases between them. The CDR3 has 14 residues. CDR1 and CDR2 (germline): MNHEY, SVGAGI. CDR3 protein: CASSRTATNEKLFF. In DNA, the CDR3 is TGTGCCAGCAGCCGGACAGCAACTAATGAAAAACTGTTTTTT.

As DNA, the CDR3 is TGCGCCAGCAGCTTGGGGACAGGGGCGGAGGGCTACACCTTC. It specifies CASSLGTGAEGYTF. The V gene is TRBV5-1, the J gene TRBJ1-2; 9 bases align to TRBD1. V was pared by 0 bases and J by 8 bases, with 5 bases of the junction left unmatched. This CDR3 has 14 residues. CDR1 is SGHRS and CDR2 is YFSETQ in the germline V gene.

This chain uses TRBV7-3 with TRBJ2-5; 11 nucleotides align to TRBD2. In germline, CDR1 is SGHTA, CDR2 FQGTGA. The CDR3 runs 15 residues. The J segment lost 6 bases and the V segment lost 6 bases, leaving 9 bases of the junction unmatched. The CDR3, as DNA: TGTGCCAGCAGTCCCTCCGGGACTAGCGGCCAGACCCAGTACTTC. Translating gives CASSPSGTSGQTQYF.

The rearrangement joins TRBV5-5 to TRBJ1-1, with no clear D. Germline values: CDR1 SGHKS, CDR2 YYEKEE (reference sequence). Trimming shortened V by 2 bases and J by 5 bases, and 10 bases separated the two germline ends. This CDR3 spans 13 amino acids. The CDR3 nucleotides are TGTGCCAGCAGCTTCACACGGGTGACTGAAGCTTTCTTT. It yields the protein CASSFTRVTEAFF.

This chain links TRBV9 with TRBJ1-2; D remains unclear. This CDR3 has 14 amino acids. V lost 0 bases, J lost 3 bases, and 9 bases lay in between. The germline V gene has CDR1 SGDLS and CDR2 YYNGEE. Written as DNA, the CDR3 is TGTGCCAGCAGCGTAGACCTGGAGGACTATGGCTACACCTTC. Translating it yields CASSVDLEDYGYTF.

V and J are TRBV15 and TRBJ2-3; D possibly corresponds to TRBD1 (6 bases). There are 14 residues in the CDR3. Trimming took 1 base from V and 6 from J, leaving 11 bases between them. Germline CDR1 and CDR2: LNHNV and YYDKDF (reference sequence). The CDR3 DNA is TGTGCCACCAGCAGAGGGGTCCAGGGGGATACGCAGTATTTT. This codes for CATSRGVQGDTQYF.

CDR3 loop: CASSLEGTSSALYNEQFF. The CDR3 DNA follows: TGTGCCAGCAGCTTAGAAGGGACTAGTTCGGCCCTCTACAATGAGCAGTTCTTC. This sequence joins TRBV11-2 and TRBJ2-1; 8 nucleotides agree with TRBD2. The trim removed 0 bases at V and 3 bases at J, leaving 10 bases unmatched. CDR3 length equals 18 residues. Germline V gene sequence: CDR1 SGHAT, CDR2 FQNNGV.

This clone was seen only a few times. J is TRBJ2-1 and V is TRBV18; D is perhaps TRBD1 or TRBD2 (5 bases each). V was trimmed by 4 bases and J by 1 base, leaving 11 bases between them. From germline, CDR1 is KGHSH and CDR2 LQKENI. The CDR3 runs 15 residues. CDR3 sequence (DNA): TGTGCCAGCTCACTCCGGGACGGTTCCTACAATGAGCAGTTCTTC. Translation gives CASSLRDGSYNEQFF.

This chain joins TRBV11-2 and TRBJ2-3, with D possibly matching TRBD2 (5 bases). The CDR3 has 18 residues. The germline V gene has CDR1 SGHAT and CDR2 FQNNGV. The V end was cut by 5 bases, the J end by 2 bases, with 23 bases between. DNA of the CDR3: TGTGCCAGCAGCCCCCGCGGCAGCGGTTATTCCCCCACAGATACGCAGTATTTT. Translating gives CASSPRGSGYSPTDTQYF.

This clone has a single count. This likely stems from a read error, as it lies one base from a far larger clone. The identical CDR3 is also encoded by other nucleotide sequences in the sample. The CDR3 is CASSDSVGGETQYF. For the CDR3, the DNA is TGTGCCAGCTCTGACAGTGTGGGGGGAGAGACCCAGTACTTC. The gene calls are TRBV18 and TRBJ2-5; D perhaps matches TRBD2 (6 bases). The V end lost 6 bases, the J end lost 4 bases, and 15 bases lay between the germline ends. The CDR3 consists of 14 residues. Germline V gene sequence: CDR1 KGHSH, CDR2 LQKENI.

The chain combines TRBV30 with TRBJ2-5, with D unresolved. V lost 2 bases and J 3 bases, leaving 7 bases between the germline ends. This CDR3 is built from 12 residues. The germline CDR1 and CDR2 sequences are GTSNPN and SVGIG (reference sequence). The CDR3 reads CAWSQIKETQYF. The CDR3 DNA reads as TGTGCCTGGAGTCAAATCAAAGAGACCCAGTACTTC. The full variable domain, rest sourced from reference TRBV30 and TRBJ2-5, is SQTIHQWPATLVQPVGSPLSLECTVEGTSNPNLYWYRQAAGRGLQLLFYSVGIGQISSEVPQNLSASRPQDRQFILSSKKLLLSDSGFYLCAWSQIKETQYFGPGTRLLVL.

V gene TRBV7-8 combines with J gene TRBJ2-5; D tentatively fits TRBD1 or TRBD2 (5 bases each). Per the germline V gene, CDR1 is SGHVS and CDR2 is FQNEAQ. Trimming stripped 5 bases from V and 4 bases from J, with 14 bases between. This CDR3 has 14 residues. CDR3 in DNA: TGTGCCAGCAGCCCCGGGACCCAATCAGAGACCCAGTACTTC. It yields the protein CASSPGTQSETQYF.

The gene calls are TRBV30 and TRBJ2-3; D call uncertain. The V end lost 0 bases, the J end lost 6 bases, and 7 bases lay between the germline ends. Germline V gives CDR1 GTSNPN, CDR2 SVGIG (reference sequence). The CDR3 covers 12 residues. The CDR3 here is CAWSVIRDTQYF. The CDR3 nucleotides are TGTGCCTGGAGTGTAATCCGGGATACGCAGTATTTT.

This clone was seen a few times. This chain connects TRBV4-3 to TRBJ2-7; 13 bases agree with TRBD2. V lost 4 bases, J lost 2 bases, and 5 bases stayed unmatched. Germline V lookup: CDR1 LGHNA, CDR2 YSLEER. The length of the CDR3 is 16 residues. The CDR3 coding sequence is TGCGCCAGCAGCCCAGGACTAGCGGGAGCCGCCTACGAGCAGTACTTC. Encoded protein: CASSPGLAGAAYEQYF.

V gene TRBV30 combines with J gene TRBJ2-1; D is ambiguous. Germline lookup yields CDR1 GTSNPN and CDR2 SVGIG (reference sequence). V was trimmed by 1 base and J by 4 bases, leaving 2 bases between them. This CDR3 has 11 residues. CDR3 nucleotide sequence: TGTGCCTGGAGTGAGTACAATGAGCAGTTCTTC. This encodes CAWSEYNEQFF.

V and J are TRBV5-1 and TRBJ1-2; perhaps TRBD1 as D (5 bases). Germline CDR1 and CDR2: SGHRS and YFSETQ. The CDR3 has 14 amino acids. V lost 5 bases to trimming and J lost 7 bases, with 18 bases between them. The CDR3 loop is CASRVDGQGFGYTF. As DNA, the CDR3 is TGCGCCAGCAGAGTCGATGGGCAGGGATTTGGCTACACCTTC. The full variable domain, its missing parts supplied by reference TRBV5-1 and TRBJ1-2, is KAGVTQTPRYLIKTRGQQVTLSCSPISGHRSVSWYQQTPGQGLQFLFEYFSETQRNKGNFPGRFSGRQFSNSRSEMNVSTLELGDSALYLCASRVDGQGFGYTFGSGTRLTVV.

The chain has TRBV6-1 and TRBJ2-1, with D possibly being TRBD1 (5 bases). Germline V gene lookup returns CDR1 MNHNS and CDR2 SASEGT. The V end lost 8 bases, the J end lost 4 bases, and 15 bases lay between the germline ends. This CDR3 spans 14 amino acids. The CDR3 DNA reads TGTGCCAGCGGTATAACAGGCCTATACAATGAGCAGTTCTTC. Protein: CASGITGLYNEQFF.

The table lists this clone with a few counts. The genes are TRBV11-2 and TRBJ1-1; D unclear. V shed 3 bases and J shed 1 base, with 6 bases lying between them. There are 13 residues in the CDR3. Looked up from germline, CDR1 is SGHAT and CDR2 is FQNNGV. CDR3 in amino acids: CASSFWGNTEAFF. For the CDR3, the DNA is TGTGCCAGCAGCTTTTGGGGGAACACTGAAGCTTTCTTT.

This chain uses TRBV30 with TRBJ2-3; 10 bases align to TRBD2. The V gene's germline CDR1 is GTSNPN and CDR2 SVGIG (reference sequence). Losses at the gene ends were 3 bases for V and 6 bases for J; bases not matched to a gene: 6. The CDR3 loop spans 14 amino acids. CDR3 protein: CAWRGGTSVDTQYF. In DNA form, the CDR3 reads TGTGCCTGGAGAGGTGGGACTAGCGTTGATACGCAGTATTTT.

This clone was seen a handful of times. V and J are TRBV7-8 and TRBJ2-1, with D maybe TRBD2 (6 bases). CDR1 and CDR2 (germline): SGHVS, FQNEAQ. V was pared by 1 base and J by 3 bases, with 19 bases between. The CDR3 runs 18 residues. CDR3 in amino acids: CASSLVGSSGGIYNEQFF. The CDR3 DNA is TGTGCCAGCAGCTTAGTAGGGTCTTCGGGCGGGATCTACAATGAGCAGTTCTTC.